This TCR beta chain was retrieved from a study of T cell clusters in autoimmune cytopenias. TRB rearrangements were amplified by touch-down multiplex PCR with mixed TRB-A/B primers. TCRdb re-called the multiplex PCR reads, yielding one record per CDR3 amino acid sequence without DNA. This sample's table reports roughly 10,000 distinct CDR3 sequences. The V gene's germline CDR1 is MNHEY and CDR2 SVGEGT. CDR3 length: 17 amino acids. TRB amplification used roughly 250 ng of peripheral blood genomic DNA. In addition, the sample was reused for a study of T cell repertoires in aging, cancer and after chemotherapy.

This clonotype was sampled from a human donor in good health. Sequencing was done on a sample of peripheral blood. The chain is built from TRBV6-2 or TRBV6-3 and TRBJ2-1; TCRdb names TRBD2, which stays unverified in the absence of DNA. The CDR3 reads CASSTGTSGGAGDEQFF.